Shown below are 10 T cell receptor beta chains from a single sample sequenced in a study of T cells after posttransplantation cyclophosphamide (TCRdb year 2016). The treatment or condition label on this specimen signifies: high-dose cyclophosphamide on days +3 and +4 as single-agent GVHD prophylaxis. Patients in the PTCy group got busulfan and fludarabine conditioning, a marrow graft from a related or unrelated donor, and cyclophosphamide on days +3 and +4. Library creation used the immunoSEQ multiplex PCR assay. The clones in this table, taken by TCRdb from immuneACCESS, are in-frame only. Not every clone is retained; where verified, under half of the shortfall comes from an unresolved V gene, and the cause of the rest is unknown. This sample is represented by around 4,800 clones; 82% of them were singletons. The top ten constitute 15% to 20% of the sample. This specimen was PBMCs, taken 86 days after allogeneic stem cell transplant with posttransplant cyclophosphamide. These receptors were taken from a male patient in his fifties who received an allogeneic stem cell transplant from an unrelated donor, was CMV-positive, and had acute GVHD only. After a transplant, certain T cells may trace back to the graft donor.

This sequence joins TRBV7-2 and TRBJ2-3; TRBD1 agrees at 9 bases. V was pared by 5 bases and J by 3 bases, with 6 bases of the junction left unmatched. CDR1 and CDR2 from the germline V gene are SGHTA and FQGNSA. This CDR3 is built from 15 residues. The CDR3 bases are TGTGCCAGCAGCCCATGGGGACAGGGTACAGATACGCAGTATTTT. Translation: CASSPWGQGTDTQYF.

This clone was observed a handful of times. The V gene is TRBV7-8, the J gene TRBJ1-1, with D perhaps TRBD1 (5 bases). CDR3 length: 15 residues. V was pared by 2 bases and J by 1 base, with 11 bases between. Per germline, CDR1 SGHVS and CDR2 FQNEAQ. CDR3 amino acids: CASSLLPGGNTEAFF. DNA of the CDR3: TGTGCCAGCAGCTTACTCCCCGGGGGGAACACTGAAGCTTTCTTT.

The chain joins TRBV19 to TRBJ1-3; 7 bases match TRBD1. Germline values: CDR1 LNHDA, CDR2 SQIVND (reference sequence). The CDR3 consists of 15 residues. Trimming removed 5 bases from V and 1 base from J; junction bases left unmatched: 5. The CDR3 loop is CASSRTGESGNTIYF. DNA of the CDR3: TGTGCCAGTAGTCGGACAGGCGAATCTGGAAACACCATATATTTT.

The genes are TRBV7-2 and TRBJ1-2, with D perhaps matching TRBD1 (5 bases). CDR3 length equals 15 residues. Germline V gives CDR1 SGHTA, CDR2 FQGNSA. V dropped 1 base and J dropped 4 bases, with 13 bases sitting between them. CDR3 region: CASSLEAGFGYGYTF. CDR3 nucleotide sequence: TGTGCCAGCAGCTTAGAGGCAGGGTTTGGCTATGGCTACACCTTC.

By proportion, this clone is large. The sample carries other DNA sequences with the same CDR3. The chain uses TRBV4-2 and TRBJ2-1; D is perhaps TRBD1 (6 bases). The germline V gene has CDR1 LGHNA and CDR2 YNFKEQ. The length of the CDR3 is 16 residues. Between the trimmed V and J ends, which lost 0 bases and 5 bases, there was a span of 14 bases. The CDR3 nucleotides read TGTGCCAGCAGCCAAGATCTGACAGGCTTTAACAATGAGCAGTTCTTC. It translates to CASSQDLTGFNNEQFF.

The V and J genes are TRBV27 and TRBJ2-1, with a weak D call TRBD1 (6 bases). Germline-derived CDR1 and CDR2 are MNHEY and SMNVEV (reference sequence). V lost 5 bases, J lost 8 bases, and 16 bases lay in between. The CDR3 covers 14 residues. The CDR3 DNA reads TGTGCCAGCAGTCCAGGGGTAAGGACCGATGAGCAGTTCTTC. Residues: CASSPGVRTDEQFF.

The chain employs TRBV5-6 and TRBJ2-7; tentative D call: TRBD2 (6 bases). Germline CDR1 reads SGHDT; CDR2 reads YYEEEE. Trimming removed 0 bases from V and 3 bases from J, with 10 bases in between. There are 14 residues in the CDR3. In nucleotides, the CDR3 is TGTGCCAGCAGCTTGGGCGGGGATTTCTACGAGCAGTACTTC. Translation gives CASSLGGDFYEQYF.

This chain joins TRBV5-6 and TRBJ2-5; 7 bases are shared with TRBD2. Trimming removed 0 bases from V and 5 bases from J; junction bases left unmatched: 10. Germline V CDR1 and CDR2: SGHDT, YYEEEE. This CDR3 comprises 16 residues. The CDR3, as DNA: TGTGCCAGCAGCTTGGATACAGGCTTCGGGGGGGAGACCCAGTACTTC. It yields the protein CASSLDTGFGGETQYF.

Notes on this clone: This CDR3 fails to terminate in the conserved phenylalanine or tryptophan, so it likely reflects a read error. V and J are TRBV5-5 and TRBJ2-2; perhaps TRBD2 as D (5 bases). The germline gives CDR1 SGHKS, CDR2 YYEKEE (reference sequence). The CDR3 contains 16 residues. V was shortened by 2 bases and J by 1 base, with 12 bases between the two germline ends. The CDR3 protein is CASSLWLAMNTGELFS. The CDR3 DNA sequence: TGTGCCAGCAGCTTATGGCTAGCTATGAACACCGGGGAGCTGTTTTCT.

This chain links TRBV7-3 with TRBJ2-3; D is perhaps TRBD1 (6 bases). In germline, CDR1 is SGHTA, CDR2 FQGTGA. The CDR3 has 16 amino acids. The V end was cut by 5 bases, the J end by 3 bases, with 18 bases between. CDR3 sequence: CASSPQGQGLTDTQYF. The CDR3 DNA follows: TGTGCCAGCAGCCCCCAGGGTCAGGGGTTGACAGATACGCAGTATTTT.